This is a list of T cell receptor beta chains from one sample in a study of control samples from healthy donors and cancer patients. Profiled with immunoSEQ multiplex PCR; TCRdb holds only in-frame clones, not every one. The data show more than 15,000 clones, approximately 80% seen once. The sequenced sample consisted of PBMCs. These receptors came from a man at least 80 years old with head and neck cancer. Each CDR3 is given with its conserved first and last residue. The D gene is left open where the match is weak. The size field is filled for only some rows; it gives once, few, many or a size class.

TGCGCCAGCAGCTATGGGACAGGCTACGAGCAGTACTTC	CASSYGTGYEQYF	NA	TRBV4-1	TRBD1	TRBJ2-7	13
TGTGCCAGCAGCAAAAGGGGGCGAGCCTTCGCGAACACCGGGGAGCTGTTTTTT	CASSKRGRAFANTGELFF	NA	TRBV7-2	TRBD1	TRBJ2-2	18
TGTGCCAGCAGCTTAGGCAACGGAAACACAGATACGCAGTATTTT	CASSLGNGNTDTQYF	NA	TRBV7-3	NA	TRBJ2-3	15
TGTGCCAGCAGCTCCCAGGGAAATGAGCAGTTCTTC	CASSSQGNEQFF	NA	TRBV11-2	NA	TRBJ2-1	12
TGTGCCAGTAAGGTTGGAGAGTCAGATCAGCCCCAGCATTTT	CASKVGESDQPQHF	NA	TRBV19	NA	TRBJ1-5	14
TGTGCCTGGAGATGGGGGCAGGGCACCGGGGAGCTGTTTTTT	CAWRWGQGTGELFF	few	TRBV30	NA	TRBJ2-2	14
TGTGCCAGCAGCGTAGACAGGGGGGGCACTGAAGCTTTCTTT	CASSVDRGGTEAFF	NA	TRBV9	TRBD1	TRBJ1-1	14
TGTGCCAGTAGTTCGGGGGGGGCTTACAATGAGCAGTTCTTC	CASSSGGAYNEQFF	NA	TRBV19	TRBD2	TRBJ2-1	14
TGTGCCAGCAGCTTAGGTTCCCTCTCTTCAGAGCAGTACTTC	CASSLGSLSSEQYF	NA	TRBV7-2	NA	TRBJ2-7	14
TGCGCCAGCAGCCAAGAAATGGGAGTTGGCAATGAGCAGTTCTTC	CASSQEMGVGNEQFF	NA	TRBV4-3	NA	TRBJ2-1	15
TGTGCCAGCAGCTTATCCGGGACAGTTTTTATGGGCTACACCTTC	CASSLSGTVFMGYTF	NA	TRBV7-9	TRBD1	TRBJ1-2	15
TGCGCCCGCAGCCCGGGGACTAGCGGGGGGGCCGGGGAGCAGTTCTTC	CARSPGTSGGAGEQFF	NA	TRBV4-1	TRBD2	TRBJ2-1	16
TGTGCCAGCAGTCCGCGGCGGCCAAACACCGGGGAGCTGTTTTTT	CASSPRRPNTGELFF	NA	TRBV27	NA	TRBJ2-2	15
TGTGCCAGCAGCCAATCCAGGGGGGACGAGCAGTACTTC	CASSQSRGDEQYF	NA	TRBV3-1/TRBV3-2	NA	TRBJ2-7	13
TGCGCCAGCACCCTTAGGACAGACAACACCGGGGAGCTGTTTTTT	CASTLRTDNTGELFF	NA	TRBV5-1	NA	TRBJ2-2	15
TGTGCCAGCAGCGTAGCTATGGGGGGCCTCTCGACAGGGGAGCTGTTTTTT	CASSVAMGGLSTGELFF	NA	TRBV9	NA	TRBJ2-2	17
TGCGCCAGCAGCCAAGATTATGGGGTGATAGCGAACACCGGGGAGCTGTTTTTT	CASSQDYGVIANTGELFF	NA	TRBV4-3	NA	TRBJ2-2	18
TGTGCCAGCAATAGGGAGAACACTGAAGCTTTCTTT	CASNRENTEAFF	NA	TRBV12-3/TRBV12-4	NA	TRBJ1-1	12
TGTGCCAGCAGTTCCACAGGGGGCGAGCAGTACTTC	CASSSTGGEQYF	few	TRBV6-6	TRBD1	TRBJ2-7	12
TGTGCCAGCAGCTTCCCGGGAGGAGAGACCCAGTACTTC	CASSFPGGETQYF	NA	TRBV11-2	TRBD2	TRBJ2-5	13
TGTGCCAGTAGTAGGACAGGGTATAATGGCTACACCTTC	CASSRTGYNGYTF	NA	TRBV19	TRBD1	TRBJ1-2	13
TGTGCCAGCAGTTACGGGACAGGGGATCGGGAGACCCAGTACTTC	CASSYGTGDRETQYF	NA	TRBV6-2/TRBV6-3	TRBD1	TRBJ2-5	15